Listed below are T cell receptor beta chains from one sample, sequenced in a study of T cell responses to AZD1222 COVID-19 vaccine. Assay: immunoSEQ multiplex PCR; the TCRdb copy retains only in-frame clones and omits some. This sample yields 110,000 or so clones, of which 88% are seen a single time; 6.5% belongs to the top ten. Sequenced here: peripheral blood, sampled 28 days after the second AZD1222 dose. These TCRs come from an adult who received the AZD1222 COVID-19 vaccine. Both conserved end residues are part of each CDR3. Fields, in order: clone size, J gene, V gene, D gene, CDR3 protein, CDR3 DNA. A D gene is named only where the DNA matches it firmly. Some rows have no size entry. The others give once, few or many, or a class for an expanded clone.

size: -
J: TRBJ2-3
V: TRBV24-1
D: -
CDR3: CATSARATDTQYF
DNA: TGTGCCACCAGTGCCCGAGCCACAGATACGCAGTATTTT

size: -
J: TRBJ1-6
V: TRBV7-2
D: TRBD1
CDR3: CASSLGQQGVSPLHF
DNA: TGTGCCAGCAGCTTAGGCCAACAGGGGGTGTCACCCCTCCACTTT

size: once
J: TRBJ2-1
V: TRBV7-7
D: -
CDR3: CASSLDPASGEQFF
DNA: TGTGCCAGCAGCTTAGACCCGGCATCTGGTGAGCAGTTCTTC

size: -
J: TRBJ1-6
V: TRBV4-1
D: -
CDR3: CASSQGTESPLHF
DNA: TGCGCCAGCAGCCAGGGGACTGAGTCACCCCTCCACTTT

size: -
J: TRBJ2-2
V: TRBV4-3
D: -
CDR3: CASSHTQANTGELFF
DNA: TGCGCCAGCAGCCACACACAAGCGAACACCGGGGAGCTGTTTTTT

size: -
J: TRBJ2-3
V: TRBV7-2
D: TRBD2
CDR3: CASSLELTSGGDTQYF
DNA: TGTGCCAGCAGCTTAGAACTTACTAGCGGTGGTGATACGCAGTATTTT

size: -
J: TRBJ1-2
V: TRBV7-3
D: TRBD1
CDR3: CASSPFVRGRGYGYTF
DNA: TGTGCCAGCAGCCCTTTTGTCAGGGGGCGAGGCTATGGCTACACCTTC

size: -
J: TRBJ1-5
V: TRBV2
D: TRBD1
CDR3: CASSGGDRGNQPQHF
DNA: TGTGCCAGCAGTGGAGGAGACAGGGGTAATCAGCCCCAGCATTTT

size: -
J: TRBJ1-3
V: TRBV11-2
D: -
CDR3: CASEGTGNTIYF
DNA: TGTGCCAGCGAGGGAACCGGAAACACCATATATTTT

size: -
J: TRBJ2-2
V: TRBV6-4
D: -
CDR3: CASSDRVGLGTGELFF
DNA: TGTGCCAGCAGTGACCGAGTGGGGCTGGGCACCGGGGAGCTGTTTTTT

size: -
J: TRBJ2-2
V: TRBV10-3
D: -
CDR3: CAINSDSIGGELFF
DNA: TGTGCCATCAATTCGGACTCAATAGGGGGGGAGCTGTTTTTT

size: -
J: TRBJ1-3
V: TRBV6-5
D: -
CDR3: CASSYSRGSGNTIYF
DNA: TGTGCCAGCAGTTACTCCAGGGGATCTGGAAACACCATATATTTT

size: -
J: TRBJ2-1
V: TRBV18
D: -
CDR3: CASSPMRYGGEQFF
DNA: TGTGCCAGCTCACCAATGAGGTACGGTGGTGAGCAGTTCTTC

size: -
J: TRBJ2-7
V: TRBV4-1
D: -
CDR3: CASSLNTSPLGEQYF
DNA: TGCGCCAGCAGCCTTAATACCTCCCCCCTGGGCGAGCAGTACTTC

size: -
J: TRBJ1-1
V: TRBV6-2/TRBV6-3
D: -
CDR3: CASSRPGDTEAFF
DNA: TGTGCCAGCAGCCGCCCGGGGGACACTGAAGCTTTCTTT

size: -
J: TRBJ1-1
V: TRBV24-1
D: -
CDR3: CATSSPENTEAFF
DNA: TGTGCCACCAGTTCGCCAGAAAACACTGAAGCTTTCTTT

size: few
J: TRBJ1-6
V: TRBV5-1
D: -
CDR3: CASSSRDRGNNSPLHF
DNA: TGCGCCAGCAGCTCGAGGGATCGGGGCAATAATTCACCCCTCCACTTT

size: -
J: TRBJ2-3
V: TRBV19
D: TRBD2
CDR3: CASISSGGGTDTQYF
DNA: TGTGCCAGTATTTCTAGCGGGGGGGGCACAGATACGCAGTATTTT

size: -
J: TRBJ1-1
V: TRBV18
D: TRBD1
CDR3: CASSPGTGPEAFF
DNA: TGTGCCAGCTCACCAGGGACAGGGCCTGAAGCTTTCTTT

size: once
J: TRBJ2-3
V: TRBV5-1
D: -
CDR3: CASSVRFAGSSTDTQYF
DNA: TGCGCCAGCAGCGTACGTTTTGCGGGGAGTAGCACAGATACGCAGTATTTT

size: -
J: TRBJ2-7
V: TRBV29-1
D: TRBD2
CDR3: CSVNPGLAGGREQYF
DNA: TGCAGCGTCAACCCGGGACTAGCGGGGGGGCGCGAGCAGTACTTC

size: -
J: TRBJ1-1
V: TRBV28
D: -
CDR3: CASSLRNTEAFF
DNA: TGTGCCAGCAGTTTAAGGAACACTGAAGCTTTCTTT

size: -
J: TRBJ2-5
V: TRBV2
D: TRBD2
CDR3: CASRLAGAGRETQYF
DNA: TGTGCCAGCAGACTAGCGGGGGCCGGGAGGGAGACCCAGTACTTC

size: -
J: TRBJ2-5
V: TRBV6-2/TRBV6-3
D: -
CDR3: CASSILQGLPGETQYF
DNA: TGTGCCAGCAGCATCTTACAGGGCCTCCCGGGGGAGACCCAGTACTTC

size: once
J: TRBJ1-5
V: TRBV15
D: TRBD1
CDR3: CATSPRGRGSNQPQHF
DNA: TGTGCCACCAGCCCTAGGGGGCGGGGCTCCAATCAGCCCCAGCATTTT

size: few
J: TRBJ1-6
V: TRBV19
D: -
CDR3: CASKEGPYNSPLHF
DNA: TGTGCCAGTAAGGAGGGGCCCTATAATTCACCCCTCCACTTT

size: -
J: TRBJ2-3
V: TRBV7-2
D: -
CDR3: CASSPTRVATDTQYF
DNA: TGTGCCAGCAGCCCCACCCGAGTCGCCACAGATACGCAGTATTTT

size: -
J: TRBJ2-2
V: TRBV5-1
D: -
CDR3: CASSLDSGYTGELFF
DNA: TGCGCCAGCAGCTTGGACAGTGGGTACACCGGGGAGCTGTTTTTT

size: -
J: TRBJ1-6
V: TRBV18
D: -
CDR3: CASTEGSDSPLHF
DNA: TGTGCCAGCACAGAGGGTTCGGATTCACCCCTCCACTTT

size: -
J: TRBJ1-3
V: TRBV25-1
D: TRBD1
CDR3: CASRAGTGAYIYF
DNA: TGTGCCAGCAGAGCCGGGACAGGGGCTTACATATATTTT

size: -
J: TRBJ2-5
V: TRBV27
D: TRBD1
CDR3: CASTPGPPGGQYF
DNA: TGTGCCAGCACCCCGGGACCCCCAGGGGGCCAGTACTTC

size: -
J: TRBJ2-1
V: TRBV10-1
D: -
CDR3: CASSETRSTRGDEQFF
DNA: TGCGCCAGCAGTGAGACGAGGAGTACCAGGGGGGATGAGCAGTTCTTC

size: -
J: TRBJ2-1
V: TRBV7-3
D: -
CDR3: CASSLQGSGFTNEQFF
DNA: TGTGCCAGCAGCTTACAGGGGTCCGGTTTTACCAATGAGCAGTTCTTC

size: -
J: TRBJ2-3
V: TRBV6-1
D: TRBD1
CDR3: CASSDNHRGADTQYF
DNA: TGTGCCAGCAGTGATAACCACAGGGGTGCAGATACGCAGTATTTT

size: -
J: TRBJ2-2
V: TRBV2
D: -
CDR3: CASSEVGETGELFF
DNA: TGTGCCAGCAGTGAAGTTGGGGAGACCGGGGAGCTGTTTTTT

size: -
J: TRBJ2-3
V: TRBV9
D: -
CDR3: CASSVSNFDTQYF
DNA: TGTGCCAGCAGCGTGAGTAATTTCGATACGCAGTATTTT

size: -
J: TRBJ2-7
V: TRBV7-2
D: -
CDR3: CASSLAGLGQGVGEQYF
DNA: TGTGCCAGCAGCTTAGCGGGGTTGGGGCAGGGCGTGGGCGAGCAGTACTTC

size: -
J: TRBJ2-3
V: TRBV10-3
D: -
CDR3: CAINGRTKGTDTQYF
DNA: TGTGCCATCAATGGACGGACGAAGGGCACAGATACGCAGTATTTT

size: -
J: TRBJ2-2
V: TRBV18
D: -
CDR3: CASSPPSGQNTGELFF
DNA: TGTGCCAGCTCACCACCGTCGGGGCAGAACACCGGGGAGCTGTTTTTT

size: -
J: TRBJ2-7
V: TRBV11-2
D: -
CDR3: CASSSTYEQYF
DNA: TGTGCCAGCAGCTCCACCTACGAGCAGTACTTC

size: -
J: TRBJ2-3
V: TRBV5-1
D: -
CDR3: CASSYRELTTDTQYF
DNA: TGCGCCAGCAGCTACCGGGAGTTAACTACAGATACGCAGTATTTT

size: -
J: TRBJ2-3
V: TRBV5-4
D: -
CDR3: CASSLDSPQGTDTQYF
DNA: TGTGCCAGCAGCTTGGATTCCCCTCAAGGCACAGATACGCAGTATTTT

size: -
J: TRBJ2-3
V: TRBV4-3
D: -
CDR3: CASSRVTGEADTQYF
DNA: TGCGCCAGCAGCCGAGTAACAGGGGAGGCAGATACGCAGTATTTT

size: -
J: TRBJ2-7
V: TRBV7-2
D: -
CDR3: CASSLRVNYEQYF
DNA: TGTGCCAGCAGCTTAAGGGTCAACTACGAGCAGTACTTC

size: few
J: TRBJ1-1
V: TRBV27
D: -
CDR3: CASSSGTPGNTEAFF
DNA: TGTGCCAGCAGTTCCGGGACCCCCGGGAACACTGAAGCTTTCTTT

size: few
J: TRBJ1-4
V: TRBV28
D: -
CDR3: CASRGQINEKLFF
DNA: TGTGCCAGCCGAGGCCAGATTAATGAAAAACTGTTTTTT

size: -
J: TRBJ2-3
V: TRBV10-3
D: -
CDR3: CAITRTGRGTDTQYF
DNA: TGTGCCATCACCAGGACCGGACGGGGCACAGATACGCAGTATTTT

size: -
J: TRBJ2-1
V: TRBV7-3
D: -
CDR3: CASSLGQISYNEQFF
DNA: TGTGCCAGCAGCTTAGGACAGATCTCCTACAATGAGCAGTTCTTC

size: few
J: TRBJ1-2
V: TRBV19
D: -
CDR3: CASSFGQNYGYTF
DNA: TGTGCCAGTAGTTTTGGTCAGAACTATGGCTACACCTTC

size: once
J: TRBJ1-1
V: TRBV27
D: -
CDR3: CASSPSRGGTTEAFF
DNA: TGTGCCAGCAGTCCAAGTCGGGGCGGGACCACTGAAGCTTTCTTT

size: -
J: TRBJ2-7
V: TRBV19
D: TRBD2
CDR3: CASSLASGYYEQYF
DNA: TGTGCCAGTAGTCTGGCTAGCGGGTACTACGAGCAGTACTTC

size: once
J: TRBJ2-7
V: TRBV19
D: -
CDR3: CASSPRGGPYEQYF
DNA: TGTGCCAGTAGTCCCAGAGGAGGCCCCTACGAGCAGTACTTC

size: -
J: TRBJ2-7
V: TRBV7-9
D: -
CDR3: CASSSHKEGTYEQYF
DNA: TGTGCCAGCAGCTCACATAAAGAGGGAACCTACGAGCAGTACTTC